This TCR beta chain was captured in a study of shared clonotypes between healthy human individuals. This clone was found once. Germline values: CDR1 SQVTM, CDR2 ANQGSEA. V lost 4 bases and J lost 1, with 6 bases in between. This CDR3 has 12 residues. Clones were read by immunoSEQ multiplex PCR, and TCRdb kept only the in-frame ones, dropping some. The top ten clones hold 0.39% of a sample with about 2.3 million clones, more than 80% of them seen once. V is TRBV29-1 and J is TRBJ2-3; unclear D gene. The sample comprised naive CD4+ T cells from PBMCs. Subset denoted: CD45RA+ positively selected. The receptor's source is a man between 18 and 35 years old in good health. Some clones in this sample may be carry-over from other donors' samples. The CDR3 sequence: CSVGMGTDTQYF. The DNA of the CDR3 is TGCAGCGTTGGGATGGGCACAGATACGCAGTATTTT.